The 5 T cell receptor beta chains in this list originate from one sample, sequenced in a study of a mutant IDH1 vaccine in newly diagnosed glioma. Time point reported: week 11, during vaccination. Alongside topical imiquimod, each dose of vaccine comprised 300 ug of mutant IDH1 20-mer peptide. These receptors have no known antigen. The method was immunoSEQ multiplex PCR; TCRdb's version includes in-frame clones alone and lacks a portion of them. Counted here are around 53,000 clones, about 91% occurring once; the ten biggest clones make up roughly 2.3%. This sample comprised PBMCs, obtained from a glioma patient whose treatment included an IDH1 peptide vaccine. These receptors all come from a man in his fifties or sixties with glioma.

The chain is built from TRBV6-6 and TRBJ1-3; 9 bases line up with TRBD1. Germline V gives CDR1 MNHNY, CDR2 SVGAGI (reference sequence). This CDR3 is built from 14 residues. J was trimmed by 2 bases and V by 4 bases; bases with no gene match: 0. In DNA form, the CDR3 reads TGTGCCAGCAGTTGGACAGGGGCTGGAAACACCATATATTTT. Translated: CASSWTGAGNTIYF.

The CDR3 bases are TGTGCCAGCAGCACCACGGGGGGTACGCAGTATTTT. This gives the protein CASSTTGGTQYF. The rearrangement uses TRBV7-3 and TRBJ2-3; 7 bases are a match to TRBD2. The CDR3 covers 12 residues. Germline-derived CDR1 and CDR2 are SGHTA and FQGTGA. V was pared by 5 bases and J by 8 bases, with 4 bases of the junction left unmatched.

The chain couples TRBV25-1 to TRBJ2-5, with 7 bases that match TRBD2. Trimming took 2 bases from V and 4 from J; bases not matched to a gene: 10. Germline V gene lookup returns CDR1 MGHDK and CDR2 SYGVNS. The CDR3 runs 16 residues. DNA of the CDR3: TGTGCCAGCAGTGAACGTCTAACGGGGGGTTCAGAGACCCAGTACTTC. As protein: CASSERLTGGSETQYF.

The chain employs TRBV19 and TRBJ2-1; D remains unclear. In germline, CDR1 is LNHDA, CDR2 SQIVND (reference sequence). The CDR3 is 13 amino acids. V was clipped by 1 base and J by 3 bases, with 4 bases between them. The CDR3 protein is CASSIANYNEQFF. CDR3 nucleotides: TGTGCCAGTAGTATAGCGAACTACAATGAGCAGTTCTTC.

This clone showed up just once. The chain joins TRBV19 to TRBJ1-6, with D perhaps matching TRBD1 (5 bases). In germline, CDR1 is LNHDA, CDR2 SQIVND (reference sequence). V lost 5 bases to trimming and J lost 10 bases, with 15 bases between them. The CDR3 has 14 amino acids. The CDR3 protein is CASSSTGGKSPLHF. CDR3 in DNA: TGTGCCAGTAGTTCGACCGGGGGAAAGTCACCCCTCCACTTT. The full variable domain, its missing parts supplied by reference TRBV19 and TRBJ1-6, is DGGITQSPKYLFRKEGQNVTLSCEQNLNHDAMYWYRQDPGQGLRLIYYSQIVNDFQKGDIAEGYSVSREKKESFPLTVTSAQKNPTAFYLCASSSTGGKSPLHFGNGTRLTVT.